This T cell receptor (beta chain) was observed in a study of T cell responses to AZD1222 COVID-19 vaccine. Study findings and constraints: Unmutated variant regions reportedly attract nearly half of all spike-specific TCRs. It was only a handful of AZD1222 recipients who were seropositive at baseline. Scientists sampled the repertoires only once the peak T cell response had passed. White British people made up most donors, females outnumbered males, and clonal diversity was possibly underestimated.

The data were produced by immunoSEQ multiplex PCR, yet TCRdb's version contains in-frame clones alone and is incomplete. The sample comprises about 120,000 clones, 80% to 95% of which are singletons, and 4.5% rests with the top ten. The CDR3 loop spans 16 amino acids. Deletions cut 0 bases from V and 0 bases from J, with 9 bases between. Germline V CDR1 and CDR2: LGHDT, YNNKEL (reference sequence). Notes on this clone: Its antigen is as yet unknown.

Material: peripheral blood, obtained on day 0 of AZD1222 vaccination. The chain couples TRBV3-1 (or the pseudogene TRBV3-2) to TRBJ2-1; the D is unclear. The receptor was isolated from an adult in good health. CDR3 DNA sequence: TGTGCCAGCAGCCAAGATTCGGTGTGCTCCTACAATGAGCAGTTCTTC. Amino acids: CASSQDSVCSYNEQFF.